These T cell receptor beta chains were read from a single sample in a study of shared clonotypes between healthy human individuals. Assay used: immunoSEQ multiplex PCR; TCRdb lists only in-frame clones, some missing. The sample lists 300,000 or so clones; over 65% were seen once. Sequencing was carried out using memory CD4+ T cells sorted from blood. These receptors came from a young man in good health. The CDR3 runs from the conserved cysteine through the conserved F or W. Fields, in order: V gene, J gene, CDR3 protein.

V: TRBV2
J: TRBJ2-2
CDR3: CASRGYRDSELFF

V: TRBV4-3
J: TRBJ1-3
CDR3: CASSPVGATNSGNTIYF

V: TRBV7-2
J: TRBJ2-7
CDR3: CASSSGHPEQYF

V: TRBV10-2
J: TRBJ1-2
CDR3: CASSEGDRVYGYTF

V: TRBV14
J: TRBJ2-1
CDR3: CASSQVGSGVRFYNEQFF

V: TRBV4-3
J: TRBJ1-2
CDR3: CASSQDRGGPNGRGYTF

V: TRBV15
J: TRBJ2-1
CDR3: CATSRGRSGGEQFF

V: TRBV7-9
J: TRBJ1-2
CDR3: CASSLDRAQSNYGYTF

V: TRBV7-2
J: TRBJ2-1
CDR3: CASSLIGGPDEQFF

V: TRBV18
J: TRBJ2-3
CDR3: CASSPRTGSTDTQYF

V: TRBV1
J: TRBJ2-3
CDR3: CTSSQVDSGRHKRSTDTQYF

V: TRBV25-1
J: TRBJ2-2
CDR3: CASKGSGYKSGELFF

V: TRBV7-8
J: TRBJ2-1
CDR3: CASSLGWQYNEQFF

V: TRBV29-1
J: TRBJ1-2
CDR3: CSVDLGPGSGYTF

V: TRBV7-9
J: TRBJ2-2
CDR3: CASSLALQGRYTGELFF

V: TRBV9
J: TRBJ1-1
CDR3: CASSVAGNGEAFF

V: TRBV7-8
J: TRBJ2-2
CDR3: CASSSLTGGSGELFF

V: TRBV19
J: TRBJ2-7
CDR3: CARRPGQGAYEQYF

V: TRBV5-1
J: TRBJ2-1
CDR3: CASSLKIVAGGPFRGNNEQFF

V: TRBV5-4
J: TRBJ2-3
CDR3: CASSLSLAGDTQYF

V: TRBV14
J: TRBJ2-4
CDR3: CASSGREKAKNIQYF

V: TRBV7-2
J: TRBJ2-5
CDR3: CASSSGPKGKTQYF

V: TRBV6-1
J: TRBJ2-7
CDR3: CASKRQTYEQYF

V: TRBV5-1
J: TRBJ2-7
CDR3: CASSAGQGTHEQYF

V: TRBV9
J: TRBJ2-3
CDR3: CASSVDPGARREWDTQYF

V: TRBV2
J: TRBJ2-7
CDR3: CASSEAWATEQYF

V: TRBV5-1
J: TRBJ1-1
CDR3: CASSPTPRNTEAFF

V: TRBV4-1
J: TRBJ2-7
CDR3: CASSQETVYEQYF

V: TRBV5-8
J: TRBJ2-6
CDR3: CASSPSTGANVLTF

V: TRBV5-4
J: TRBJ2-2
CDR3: CAVGHSLTGELFF

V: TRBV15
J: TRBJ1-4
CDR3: CATSREAGMAEKLFF

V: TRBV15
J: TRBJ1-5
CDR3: CATSGDPMGGGKNQPQHF

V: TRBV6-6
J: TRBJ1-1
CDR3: CASWMAGELTEAFF

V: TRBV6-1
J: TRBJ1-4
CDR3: CASSEALGQGRKLFF

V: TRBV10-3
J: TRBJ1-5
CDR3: CAISSGAGNQPQHF

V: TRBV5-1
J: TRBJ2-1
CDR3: CASSLAGRNEQFF

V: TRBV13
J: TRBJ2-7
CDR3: CASSPRGVSSYEQYF

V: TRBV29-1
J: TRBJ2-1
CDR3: CSVGLAEVSSYNEQFF

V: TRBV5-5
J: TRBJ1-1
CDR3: CASSNTGVLEIFTEAFF

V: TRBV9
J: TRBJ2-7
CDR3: CASSPRSGVYEQYF

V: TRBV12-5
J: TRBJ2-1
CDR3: CASGLVRAKGQGIYNEQFF

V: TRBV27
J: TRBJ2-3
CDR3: CASSLYLGGDTQYF

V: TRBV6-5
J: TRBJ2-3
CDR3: CASIRTIATDTQYF

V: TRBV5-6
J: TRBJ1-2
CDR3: CASSLGTGGFYGYTF

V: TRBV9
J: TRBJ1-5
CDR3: CASSDGQSNQPQHF